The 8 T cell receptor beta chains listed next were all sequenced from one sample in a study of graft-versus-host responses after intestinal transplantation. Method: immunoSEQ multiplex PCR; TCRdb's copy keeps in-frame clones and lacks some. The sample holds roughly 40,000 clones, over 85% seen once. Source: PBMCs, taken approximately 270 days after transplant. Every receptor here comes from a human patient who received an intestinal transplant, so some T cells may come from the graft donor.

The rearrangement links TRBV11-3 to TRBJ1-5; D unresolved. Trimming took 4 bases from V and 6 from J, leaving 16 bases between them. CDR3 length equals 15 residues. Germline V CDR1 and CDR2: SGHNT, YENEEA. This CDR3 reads CASSSRGGVGQPQHF. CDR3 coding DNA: TGTGCCAGCAGCTCCCGCGGCGGGGTGGGTCAGCCCCAGCATTTT.

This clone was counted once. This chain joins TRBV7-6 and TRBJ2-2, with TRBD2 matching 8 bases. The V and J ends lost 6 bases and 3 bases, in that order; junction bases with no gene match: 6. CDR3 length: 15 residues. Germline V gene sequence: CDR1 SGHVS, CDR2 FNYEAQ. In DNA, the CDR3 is TGTGCCAGCAGGTTAAGTAGCGGGGACACCGGGGAGCTGTTTTTT. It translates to CASRLSSGDTGELFF.

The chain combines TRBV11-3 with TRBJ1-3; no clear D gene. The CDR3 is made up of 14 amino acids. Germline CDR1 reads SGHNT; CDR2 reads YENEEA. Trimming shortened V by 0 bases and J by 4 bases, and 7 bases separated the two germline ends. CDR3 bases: TGTGCCAGCAGCTTAGATAAGAGGGGAAACACCATATATTTT. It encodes CASSLDKRGNTIYF.

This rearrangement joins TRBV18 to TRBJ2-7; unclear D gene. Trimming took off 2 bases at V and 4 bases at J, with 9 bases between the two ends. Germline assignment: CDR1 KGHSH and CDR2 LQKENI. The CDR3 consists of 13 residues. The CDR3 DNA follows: TGTGCCAGCTCACCATATTCGGATTACGAGCAGTACTTC. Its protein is CASSPYSDYEQYF.

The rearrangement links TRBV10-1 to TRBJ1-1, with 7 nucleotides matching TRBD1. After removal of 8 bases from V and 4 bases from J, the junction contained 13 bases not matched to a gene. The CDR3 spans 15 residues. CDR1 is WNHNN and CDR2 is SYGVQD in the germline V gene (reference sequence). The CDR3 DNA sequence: TGCGCCAGCCTTCCATGCAGGGGGAAATGCACTGAAGCTTTCTTT. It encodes CASLPCRGKCTEAFF.

DNA of the CDR3: TGTGCCAGCACCAACCAGGGGGGGAACACTGAAGCTTTCTTT. Protein: CASTNQGGNTEAFF. The chain has TRBV5-4 and TRBJ1-1, with 7 bases identical to TRBD1. The CDR3 has 14 amino acids. V gave up 6 bases and J gave up 1 base; unmatched junction bases: 6. From germline, CDR1 is SGHNT and CDR2 YYREEE (reference sequence).

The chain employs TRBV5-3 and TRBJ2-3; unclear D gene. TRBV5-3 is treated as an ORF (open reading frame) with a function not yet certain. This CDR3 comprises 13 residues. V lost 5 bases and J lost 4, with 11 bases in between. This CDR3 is CARRAPGPDTQYF. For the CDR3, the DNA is TGTGCCAGAAGGGCCCCTGGCCCAGATACGCAGTATTTT.

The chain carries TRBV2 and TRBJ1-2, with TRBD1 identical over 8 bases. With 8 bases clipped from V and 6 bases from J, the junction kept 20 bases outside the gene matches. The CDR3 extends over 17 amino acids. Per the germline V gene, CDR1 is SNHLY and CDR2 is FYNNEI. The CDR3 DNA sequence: TGTGCCAGCCCGAGGTCCAGGGGAACGGACAGGGAAGATGGCTACACCTTC. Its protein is CASPRSRGTDREDGYTF.